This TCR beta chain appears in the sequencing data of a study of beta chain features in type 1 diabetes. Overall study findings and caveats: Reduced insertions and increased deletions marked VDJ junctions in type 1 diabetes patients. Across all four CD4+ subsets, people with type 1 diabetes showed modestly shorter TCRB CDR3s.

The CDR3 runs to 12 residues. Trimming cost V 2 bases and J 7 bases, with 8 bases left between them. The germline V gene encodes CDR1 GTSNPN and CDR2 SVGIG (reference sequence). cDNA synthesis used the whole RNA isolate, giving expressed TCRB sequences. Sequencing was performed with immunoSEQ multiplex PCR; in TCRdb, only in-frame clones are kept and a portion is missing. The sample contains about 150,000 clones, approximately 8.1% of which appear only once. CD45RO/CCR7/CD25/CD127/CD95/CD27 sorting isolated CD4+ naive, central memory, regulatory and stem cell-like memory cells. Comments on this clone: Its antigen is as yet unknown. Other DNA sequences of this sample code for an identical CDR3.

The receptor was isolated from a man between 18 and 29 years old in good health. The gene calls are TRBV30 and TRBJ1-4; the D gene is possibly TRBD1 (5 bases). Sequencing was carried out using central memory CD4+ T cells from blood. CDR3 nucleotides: TGTGCCTGGAGTCCCCAGGGTGAAAAACTGTTTTTT. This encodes CAWSPQGEKLFF.